This T cell receptor beta chain was identified in a study of beta chain features in type 1 diabetes. CDR3 length: 14 amino acids. With 4 bases removed from V and 0 bases from J, the gap between germline ends came to 12 bases. The germline V gene has CDR1 SQVTM and CDR2 ANQGSEA. This clone was observed a handful of times. Sequenced material consisted of expressed TCRB transcripts (all of the isolated RNA was reverse transcribed). Sequencing was performed with immunoSEQ multiplex PCR; in TCRdb, only in-frame clones are kept and a portion is missing. The sample includes under 250,000 clones, 25% to 35% of them seen just once.

The chain employs TRBV29-1 and TRBJ1-1; the D gene is possibly TRBD1 (5 bases). Sequenced sample: central memory CD4+ T cells from blood. This TCR was recovered from a man aged 30 to 39 in good health. Written as DNA, the CDR3 is TGCAGCGTTGTCACTCAGGGTATGAACACTGAAGCTTTCTTT. Its protein is CSVVTQGMNTEAFF. Full variable domain (rest looked up from reference TRBV29-1 and TRBJ1-1): SAVISQKPSRDICQRGTSLTIQCQVDSQVTMMFWYRQQPGQSLTLIATANQGSEATYESGFVIDKFPISRPNLTFSTLTVSNMSPEDSSIYLCSVVTQGMNTEAFFGQGTRLTVV.